The TCR beta chain described here comes from a study of shared clonotypes between healthy human individuals. The assay was immunoSEQ multiplex PCR, and TCRdb's table has in-frame clones only and misses some. This table has a few million clones, around nine tenths appearing once. Germline CDR1 is MGHRA and CDR2 is YSYEKL. V shed 4 bases, J shed 0 bases, and the junction held 2 bases outside the gene matches. The CDR3 runs to 15 residues. The chain uses TRBV4-1 and TRBJ2-2, with 7 bases fitting TRBD1. The TCR sequence derives from a man in his late teens or twenties in good health. Sequencing used naive CD4+ T cells sorted from blood. Subset defined: CD45RA+ positively selected. CDR3 coding DNA: TGCGCCAGCAGCCGACAGGGTTCGAACACCGGGGAGCTGTTTTTT. The encoded protein is CASSRQGSNTGELFF.